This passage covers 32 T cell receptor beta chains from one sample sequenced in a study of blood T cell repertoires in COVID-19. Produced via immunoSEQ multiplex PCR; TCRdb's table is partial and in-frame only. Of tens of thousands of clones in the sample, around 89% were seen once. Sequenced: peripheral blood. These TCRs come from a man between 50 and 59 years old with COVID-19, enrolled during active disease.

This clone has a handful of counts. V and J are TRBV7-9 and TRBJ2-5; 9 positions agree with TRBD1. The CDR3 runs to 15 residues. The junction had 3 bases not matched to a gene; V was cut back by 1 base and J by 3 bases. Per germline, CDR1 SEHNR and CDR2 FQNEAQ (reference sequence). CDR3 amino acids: CASSLGTGVEETQYF. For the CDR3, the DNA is TGTGCCAGCAGCTTAGGGACAGGGGTCGAAGAGACCCAGTACTTC.

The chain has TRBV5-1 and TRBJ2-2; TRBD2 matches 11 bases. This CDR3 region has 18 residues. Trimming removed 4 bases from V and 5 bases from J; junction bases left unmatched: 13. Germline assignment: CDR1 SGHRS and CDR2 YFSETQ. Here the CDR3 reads CASSTILAGVTRTGELFF. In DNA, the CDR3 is TGCGCCAGCAGCACTATACTAGCGGGGGTGACTAGGACCGGGGAGCTGTTTTTT.

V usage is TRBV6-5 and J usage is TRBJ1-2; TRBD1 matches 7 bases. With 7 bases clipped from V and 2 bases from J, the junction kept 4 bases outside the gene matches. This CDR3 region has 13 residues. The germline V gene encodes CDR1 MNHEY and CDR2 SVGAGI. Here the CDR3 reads CASKQQGNYGYTF. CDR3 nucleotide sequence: TGTGCCAGCAAGCAACAGGGGAACTATGGCTACACCTTC.

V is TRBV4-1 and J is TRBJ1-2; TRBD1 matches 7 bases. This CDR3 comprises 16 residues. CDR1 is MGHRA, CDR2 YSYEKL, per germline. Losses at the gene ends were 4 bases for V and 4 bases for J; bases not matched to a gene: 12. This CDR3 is CASSREGAGARYGYTF. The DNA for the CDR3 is TGCGCCAGCAGCCGAGAGGGGGCAGGAGCCCGCTATGGCTACACCTTC.

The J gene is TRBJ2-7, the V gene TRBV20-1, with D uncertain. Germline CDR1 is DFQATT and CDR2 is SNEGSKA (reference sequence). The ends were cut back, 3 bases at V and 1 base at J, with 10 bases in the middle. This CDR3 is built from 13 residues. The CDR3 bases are TGCAGTGCTAGTAGCACGTTTTCCTACGAGCAGTACTTC. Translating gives CSASSTFSYEQYF.

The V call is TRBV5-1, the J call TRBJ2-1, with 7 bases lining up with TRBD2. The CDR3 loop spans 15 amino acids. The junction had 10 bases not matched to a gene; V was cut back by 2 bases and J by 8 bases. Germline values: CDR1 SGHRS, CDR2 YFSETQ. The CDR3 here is CASSFSGWPKDEQFF. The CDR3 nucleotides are TGCGCCAGCAGCTTTAGCGGGTGGCCCAAGGATGAGCAGTTCTTC.

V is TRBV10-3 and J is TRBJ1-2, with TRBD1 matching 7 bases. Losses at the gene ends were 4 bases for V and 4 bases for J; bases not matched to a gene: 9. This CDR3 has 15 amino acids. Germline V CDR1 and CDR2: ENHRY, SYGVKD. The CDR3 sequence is CAISGQQGIGYGYTF. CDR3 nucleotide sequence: TGTGCCATCAGTGGACAACAGGGGATCGGCTATGGCTACACCTTC.

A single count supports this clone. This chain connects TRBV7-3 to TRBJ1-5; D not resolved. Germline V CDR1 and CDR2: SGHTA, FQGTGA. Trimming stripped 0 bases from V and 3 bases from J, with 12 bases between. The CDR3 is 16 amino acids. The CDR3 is CASSLTIRASNQPQHF. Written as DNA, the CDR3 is TGTGCCAGCAGCTTAACAATCCGAGCCTCCAATCAGCCCCAGCATTTT.

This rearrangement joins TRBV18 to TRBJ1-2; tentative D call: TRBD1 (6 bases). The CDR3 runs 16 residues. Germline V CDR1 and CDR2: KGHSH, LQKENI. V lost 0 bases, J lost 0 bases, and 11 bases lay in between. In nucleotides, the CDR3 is TGTGCCAGCTCACCACCCTCACAGGGCACTAACTATGGCTACACCTTC. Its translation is CASSPPSQGTNYGYTF.

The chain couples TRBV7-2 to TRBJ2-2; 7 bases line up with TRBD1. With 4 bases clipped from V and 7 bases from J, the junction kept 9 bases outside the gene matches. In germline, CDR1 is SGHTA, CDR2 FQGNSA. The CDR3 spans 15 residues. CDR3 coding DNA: TGTGCCAGCAGCTCATCAACAGGGGCGATCGGGGAGCTGTTTTTT. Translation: CASSSSTGAIGELFF. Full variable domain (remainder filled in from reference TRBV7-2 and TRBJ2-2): GAGVSQSPSNKVTEKGKDVELRCDPISGHTALYWYRQSLGQGLEFLIYFQGNSAPDKSGLPSDRFSAERTGGSVSTLTIQRTQQEDSAVYLCASSSSTGAIGELFFGEGSRLTVL.

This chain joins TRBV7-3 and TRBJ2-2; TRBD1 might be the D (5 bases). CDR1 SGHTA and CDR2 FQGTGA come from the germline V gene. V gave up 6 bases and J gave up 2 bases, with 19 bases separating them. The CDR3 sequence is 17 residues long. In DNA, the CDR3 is TGTGCCAGCAGTCCCAGGGTGGGGCAGCTTAACACCGGGGAGCTGTTTTTT. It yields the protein CASSPRVGQLNTGELFF. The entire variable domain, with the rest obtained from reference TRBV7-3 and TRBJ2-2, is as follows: GAGVSQTPSNKVTEKGKYVELRCDPISGHTALYWYRQSLGQGPEFLIYFQGTGAADDSGLPNDRFFAVRPEGSVSTLKIQRTERGDSAVYLCASSPRVGQLNTGELFFGEGSRLTVL.

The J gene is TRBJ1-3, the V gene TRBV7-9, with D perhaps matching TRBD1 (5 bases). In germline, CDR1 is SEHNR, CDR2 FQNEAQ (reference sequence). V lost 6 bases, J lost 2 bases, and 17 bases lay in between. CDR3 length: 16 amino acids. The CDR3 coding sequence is TGTGCCAGCAGTCAAAAGGGATCAGGGACTGGAAACACCATATATTTT. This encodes CASSQKGSGTGNTIYF.

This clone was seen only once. CDR3 region: CASSSGGSNQPQHF. In DNA, the CDR3 is TGTGCCAGCAGTTCCGGGGGTAGCAATCAGCCCCAGCATTTT. The chain employs TRBV28 and TRBJ1-5, with D possibly TRBD1 on 5 matching bases. The germline V gene encodes CDR1 MDHEN and CDR2 SYDVKM. The CDR3 length is 14 residues. V was trimmed by 4 bases and J by 0 bases, leaving 7 bases between them.

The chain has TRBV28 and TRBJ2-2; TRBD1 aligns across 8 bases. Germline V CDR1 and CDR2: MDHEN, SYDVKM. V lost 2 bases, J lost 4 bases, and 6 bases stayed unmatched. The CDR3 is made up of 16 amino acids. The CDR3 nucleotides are TGTGCCAGCAGTTTACCAGGGGGCGGTGGCACCGGGGAGCTGTTTTTT. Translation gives CASSLPGGGGTGELFF.

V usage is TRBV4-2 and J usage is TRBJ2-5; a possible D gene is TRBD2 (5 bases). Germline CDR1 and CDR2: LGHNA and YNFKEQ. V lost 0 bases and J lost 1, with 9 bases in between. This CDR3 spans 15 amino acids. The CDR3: CASSQDRGTQETQYF. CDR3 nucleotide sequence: TGTGCCAGCAGCCAAGATCGGGGTACCCAAGAGACCCAGTACTTC.

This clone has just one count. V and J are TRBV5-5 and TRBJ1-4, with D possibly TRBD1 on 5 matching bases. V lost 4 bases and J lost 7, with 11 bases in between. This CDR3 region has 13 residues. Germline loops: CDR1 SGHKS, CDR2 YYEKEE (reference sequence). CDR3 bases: TGTGCCAGCAGCACCCGGGGGGGTGAAAAACTGTTTTTT. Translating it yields CASSTRGGEKLFF. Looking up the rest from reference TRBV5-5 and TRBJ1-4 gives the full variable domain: DAGVTQSPTHLIKTRGQQVTLRCSPISGHKSVSWYQQVLGQGPQFIFQYYEKEERGRGNFPDRFSARQFPNYSSELNVNALLLGDSALYLCASSTRGGEKLFFGSGTQLSVL.

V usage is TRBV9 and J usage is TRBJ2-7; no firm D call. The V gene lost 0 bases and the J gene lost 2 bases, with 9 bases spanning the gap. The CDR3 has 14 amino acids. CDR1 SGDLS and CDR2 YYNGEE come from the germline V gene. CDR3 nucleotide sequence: TGTGCCAGCAGCGTAGGGTACCTAACCTACGAGCAGTACTTC. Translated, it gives CASSVGYLTYEQYF.

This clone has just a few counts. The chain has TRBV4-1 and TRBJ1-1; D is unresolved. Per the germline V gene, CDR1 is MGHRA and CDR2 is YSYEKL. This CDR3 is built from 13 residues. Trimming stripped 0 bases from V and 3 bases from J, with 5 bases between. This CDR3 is CASSQERYTEAFF. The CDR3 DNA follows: TGCGCCAGCAGCCAAGAGAGGTACACTGAAGCTTTCTTT.

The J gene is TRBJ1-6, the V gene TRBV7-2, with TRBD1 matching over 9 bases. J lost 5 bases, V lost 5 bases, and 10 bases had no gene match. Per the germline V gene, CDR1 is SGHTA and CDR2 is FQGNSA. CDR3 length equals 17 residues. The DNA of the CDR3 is TGTGCCAGCAGCCCAGGACAGGGGTTATGGAATAATTCACCCCTCCACTTT. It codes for CASSPGQGLWNNSPLHF.

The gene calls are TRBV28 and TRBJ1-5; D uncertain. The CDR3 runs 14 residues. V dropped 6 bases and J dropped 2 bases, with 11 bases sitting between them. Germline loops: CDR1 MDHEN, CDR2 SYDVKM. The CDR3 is CASSIYPGNQPQHF. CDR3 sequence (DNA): TGTGCCAGCAGCATTTATCCGGGCAATCAGCCCCAGCATTTT.

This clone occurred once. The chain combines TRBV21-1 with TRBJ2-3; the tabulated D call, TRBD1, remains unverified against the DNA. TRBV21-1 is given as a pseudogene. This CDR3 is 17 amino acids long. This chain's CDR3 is CASSKARDRNSTDTQYF. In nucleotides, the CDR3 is TGTGCCAGCAGCAAAGCCCGGGACAGAAATTCCACAGATACGCAGTATTTT.

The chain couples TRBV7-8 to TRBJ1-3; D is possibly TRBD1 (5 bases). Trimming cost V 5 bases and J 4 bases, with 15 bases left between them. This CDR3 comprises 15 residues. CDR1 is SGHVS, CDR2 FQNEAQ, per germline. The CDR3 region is CASSLGRQTGNTIYF. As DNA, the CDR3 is TGTGCCAGCAGCCTCGGTCGACAGACCGGAAACACCATATATTTT.

The CDR3: CASSPSGGGETQYF. The CDR3 DNA is TGTGCCAGCAGCCCTAGCGGGGGGGGAGAGACCCAGTACTTC. This sequence joins TRBV7-9 and TRBJ2-5; 12 positions agree with TRBD2. Germline lookup yields CDR1 SEHNR and CDR2 FQNEAQ (reference sequence). With 5 bases clipped from V and 4 bases from J, the junction kept 2 bases outside the gene matches. CDR3 length: 14 amino acids.

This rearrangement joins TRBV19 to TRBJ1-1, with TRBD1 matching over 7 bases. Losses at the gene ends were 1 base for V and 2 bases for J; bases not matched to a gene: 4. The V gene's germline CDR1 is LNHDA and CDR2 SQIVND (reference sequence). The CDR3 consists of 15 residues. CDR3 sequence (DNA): TGTGCCAGTAGTATAGCCGGGACAGTTAACACTGAAGCTTTCTTT. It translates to CASSIAGTVNTEAFF.

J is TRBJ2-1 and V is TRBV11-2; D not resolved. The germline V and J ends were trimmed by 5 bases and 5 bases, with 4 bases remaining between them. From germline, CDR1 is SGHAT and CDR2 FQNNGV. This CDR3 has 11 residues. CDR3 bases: TGTGCCAGCAGCCTCGACAATGAGCAGTTCTTC. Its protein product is CASSLDNEQFF.

This CDR3 is CATSQGRFYGYTF. The DNA for the CDR3 is TGTGCCACCAGTCAGGGGCGCTTCTATGGCTACACCTTC. This chain uses TRBV24-1 with TRBJ1-2; the D gene is possibly TRBD1 (6 bases). The germline gives CDR1 KGHDR, CDR2 SFDVKD. This CDR3 spans 13 amino acids. V lost 6 bases and J 4 bases, leaving 11 bases between the germline ends.

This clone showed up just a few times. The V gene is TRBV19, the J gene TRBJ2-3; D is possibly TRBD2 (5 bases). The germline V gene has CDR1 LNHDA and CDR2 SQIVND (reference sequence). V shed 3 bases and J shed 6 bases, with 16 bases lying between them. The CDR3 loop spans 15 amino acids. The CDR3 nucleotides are TGTGCCAGTAGTATGGCGGTCGGGGTTCTGGATACGCAGTATTTT. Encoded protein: CASSMAVGVLDTQYF.

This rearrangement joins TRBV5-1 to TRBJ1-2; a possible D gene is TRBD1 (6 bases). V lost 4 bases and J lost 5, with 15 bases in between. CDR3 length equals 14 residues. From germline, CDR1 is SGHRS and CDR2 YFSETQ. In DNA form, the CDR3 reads TGCGCCAGCAGCCCCCAACAGGGCGCATATGGCTACACCTTC. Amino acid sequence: CASSPQQGAYGYTF. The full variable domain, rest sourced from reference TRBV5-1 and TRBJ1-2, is KAGVTQTPRYLIKTRGQQVTLSCSPISGHRSVSWYQQTPGQGLQFLFEYFSETQRNKGNFPGRFSGRQFSNSRSEMNVSTLELGDSALYLCASSPQQGAYGYTFGSGTRLTVV.

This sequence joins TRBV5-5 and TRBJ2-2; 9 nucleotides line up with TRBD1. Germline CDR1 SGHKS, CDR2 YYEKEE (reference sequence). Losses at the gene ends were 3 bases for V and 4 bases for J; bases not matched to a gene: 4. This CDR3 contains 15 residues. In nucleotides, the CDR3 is TGTGCCAGCAGCTGGGGGACAGGGTTCACCGGGGAGCTGTTTTTT. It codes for CASSWGTGFTGELFF.

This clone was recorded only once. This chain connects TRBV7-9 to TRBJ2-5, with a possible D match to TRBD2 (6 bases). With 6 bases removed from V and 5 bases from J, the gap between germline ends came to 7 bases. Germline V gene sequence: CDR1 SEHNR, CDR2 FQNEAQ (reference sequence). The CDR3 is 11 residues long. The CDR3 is CASSGGETQYF. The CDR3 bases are TGTGCCAGCAGTGGGGGGGAGACCCAGTACTTC. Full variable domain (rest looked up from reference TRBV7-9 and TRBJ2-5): DTGVSQNPRHKITKRGQNVTFRCDPISEHNRLYWYRQTLGQGPEFLTYFQNEAQLEKSRLLSDRFSAERPKGSFSTLEIQRTEQGDSAMYLCASSGGETQYFGPGTRLLVL.

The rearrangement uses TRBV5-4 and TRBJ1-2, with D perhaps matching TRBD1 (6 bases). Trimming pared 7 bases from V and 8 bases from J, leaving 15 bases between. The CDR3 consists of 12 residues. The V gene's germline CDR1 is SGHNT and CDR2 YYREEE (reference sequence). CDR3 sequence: CASEGGDLGYTF. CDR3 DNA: TGTGCCAGCGAGGGGGGGGACCTCGGCTACACCTTC.

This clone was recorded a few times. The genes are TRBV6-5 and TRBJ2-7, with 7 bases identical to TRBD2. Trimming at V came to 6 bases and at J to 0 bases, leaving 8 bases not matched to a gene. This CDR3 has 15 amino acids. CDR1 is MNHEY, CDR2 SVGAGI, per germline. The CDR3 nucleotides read TGTGCCAGCAGACGTGGGGCTAGCGGCTCCTACGAGCAGTACTTC. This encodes CASRRGASGSYEQYF.